Sequencing of this T cell receptor beta chain was carried out in a study of cytomegalovirus exposure and HLA in healthy donors. Study details: Samples from HLA-typed donors yielded about 85 million unique TCRs in an early data release.

Study results and limitations: An analysis was carried out at a later point. It showed that HLA-associated TCR beta chains were more clonally expanded than equally common non-associated chains. Productive status was seen about 90% or about 30% of the time for most TCR beta V segments in an earlier analysis.

PCR primers comprised 60 Vbeta and 13 Jbeta primers. Method: immunoSEQ multiplex PCR; TCRdb's copy keeps in-frame clones and lacks some. The data hold 150,000 to 180,000 clones, with approximately 72% observed a single time. In this sample, this clone turned up once. Its antigen is currently unknown. CDR1 is MNHEY and CDR2 is SMNVEV in the germline V gene (reference sequence). V lost 2 bases to trimming and J lost 6 bases; unmatched junction nucleotides: 13. The CDR3 length is 17 residues. The sequence came from a man younger than 30 in good health and CMV-seronegative. The V call is TRBV27, the J call TRBJ2-5, with 9 bases aligning to TRBD2. The specimen sequenced was PBMCs. The CDR3 spells CASSLIRGSGGTKTQYF. The CDR3 coding sequence is TGTGCCAGCAGTTTAATCAGAGGGAGCGGGGGGACAAAGACCCAGTACTTC.